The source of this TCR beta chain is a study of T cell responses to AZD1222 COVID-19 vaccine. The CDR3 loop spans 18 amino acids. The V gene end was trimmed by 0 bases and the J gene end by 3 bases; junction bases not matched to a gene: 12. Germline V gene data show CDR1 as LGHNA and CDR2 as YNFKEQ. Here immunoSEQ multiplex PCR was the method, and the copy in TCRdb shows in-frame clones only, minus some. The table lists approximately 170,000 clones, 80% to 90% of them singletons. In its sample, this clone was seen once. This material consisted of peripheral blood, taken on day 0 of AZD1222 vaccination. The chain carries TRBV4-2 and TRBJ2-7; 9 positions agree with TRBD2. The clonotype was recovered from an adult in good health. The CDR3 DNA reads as TGTGCCAGCAGCCAAGAAGGTCTCGAGCGGGGGGCGTTCTACGAGCAGTACTTC. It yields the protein CASSQEGLERGAFYEQYF.